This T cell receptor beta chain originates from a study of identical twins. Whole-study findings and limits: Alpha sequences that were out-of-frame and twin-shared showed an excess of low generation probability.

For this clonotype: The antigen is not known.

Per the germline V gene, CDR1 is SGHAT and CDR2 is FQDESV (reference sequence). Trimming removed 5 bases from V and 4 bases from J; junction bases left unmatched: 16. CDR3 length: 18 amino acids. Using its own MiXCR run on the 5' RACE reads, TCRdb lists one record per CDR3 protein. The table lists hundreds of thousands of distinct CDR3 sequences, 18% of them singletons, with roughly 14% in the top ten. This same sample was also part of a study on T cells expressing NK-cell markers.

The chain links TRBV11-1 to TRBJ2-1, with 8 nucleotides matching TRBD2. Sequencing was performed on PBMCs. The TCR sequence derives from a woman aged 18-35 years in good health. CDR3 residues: CASSNPPRDSGVYNEQFF. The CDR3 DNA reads TGTGCCAGCAGCAACCCCCCGCGGGATAGCGGGGTTTACAATGAGCAGTTCTTC.